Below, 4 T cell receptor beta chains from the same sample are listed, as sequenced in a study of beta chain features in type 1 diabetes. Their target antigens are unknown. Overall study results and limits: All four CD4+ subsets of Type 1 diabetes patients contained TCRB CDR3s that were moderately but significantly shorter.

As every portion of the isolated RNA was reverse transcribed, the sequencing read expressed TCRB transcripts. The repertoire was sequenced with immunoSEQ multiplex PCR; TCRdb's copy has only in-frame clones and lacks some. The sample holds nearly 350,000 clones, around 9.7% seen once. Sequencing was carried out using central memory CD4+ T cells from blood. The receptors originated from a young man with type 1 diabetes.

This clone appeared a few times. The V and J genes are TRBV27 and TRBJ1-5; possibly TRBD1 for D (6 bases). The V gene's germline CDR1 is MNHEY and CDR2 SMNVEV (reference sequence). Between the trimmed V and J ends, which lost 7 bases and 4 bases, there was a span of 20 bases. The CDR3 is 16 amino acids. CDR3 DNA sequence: TGTGCCAGCAAACAGGCTAGAGGGGGAAGTAATCAGCCCCAGCATTTT. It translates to CASKQARGGSNQPQHF.

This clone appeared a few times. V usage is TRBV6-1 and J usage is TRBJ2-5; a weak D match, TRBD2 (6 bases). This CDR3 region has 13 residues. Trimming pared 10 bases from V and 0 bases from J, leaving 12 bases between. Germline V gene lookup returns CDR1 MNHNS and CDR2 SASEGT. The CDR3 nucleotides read TGTGCCATCAGAGGGACTGACCAAGAGACCCAGTACTTC. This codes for CAIRGTDQETQYF.

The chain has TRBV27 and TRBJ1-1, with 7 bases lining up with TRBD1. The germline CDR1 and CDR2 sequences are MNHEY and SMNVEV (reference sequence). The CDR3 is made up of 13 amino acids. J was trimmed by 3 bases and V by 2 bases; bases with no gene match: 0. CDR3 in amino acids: CASSLTGDTEAFF. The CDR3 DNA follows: TGTGCCAGCAGTTTAACAGGGGACACTGAAGCTTTCTTT.

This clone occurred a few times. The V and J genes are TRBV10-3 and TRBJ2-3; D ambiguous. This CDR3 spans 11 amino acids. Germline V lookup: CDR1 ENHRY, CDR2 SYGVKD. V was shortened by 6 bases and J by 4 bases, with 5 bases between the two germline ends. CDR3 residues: CAIRLADTQYF. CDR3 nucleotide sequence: TGTGCCATCAGGCTGGCAGATACGCAGTATTTT.